This T cell receptor beta chain was found in a study of T cells in Graves' hyperthyroidism and ophthalmopathy. Across 18 months, stable Graves' hyperthyroidism was marked by no progression to ophthalmopathy. Recently diagnosed hyperthyroidism of less than 2 months' duration affected patients aged 18 to 65. Study findings and constraints: From stable hyperthyroidism, ophthalmopathy was separated by a 13 V-J model.

Using RNA transcripts as the source, TCR beta CDR3 regions were amplified. The primer set for the first-round RT-PCR of the TCR CDR3 was HTBI. TCRdb re-derived calls from the multiplex PCR reads in MiXCR, one entry per CDR3 protein. The profile covers some 550,000 distinct CDR3 sequences, with less than 25% appearing a single time and 26% taken by the ten largest. This clonotype was detected only a few times. Its antigen is not known. The sequenced sample was blood. This TCR came from a man aged 18-30 years with Graves' hyperthyroidism.

The CDR3, as DNA: TGTGCCATCAGTGATGAAGGGAGTAACTATGGCTACACCTTC. Its translation: CAISDEGSNYGYTF. The chain is built from TRBV10-3 and TRBJ1-2, with D unresolved. The CDR3 consists of 14 residues. The V gene lost 3 bases and the J gene lost 1 base, with 9 bases spanning the gap. Germline lookup yields CDR1 ENHRY and CDR2 SYGVKD.